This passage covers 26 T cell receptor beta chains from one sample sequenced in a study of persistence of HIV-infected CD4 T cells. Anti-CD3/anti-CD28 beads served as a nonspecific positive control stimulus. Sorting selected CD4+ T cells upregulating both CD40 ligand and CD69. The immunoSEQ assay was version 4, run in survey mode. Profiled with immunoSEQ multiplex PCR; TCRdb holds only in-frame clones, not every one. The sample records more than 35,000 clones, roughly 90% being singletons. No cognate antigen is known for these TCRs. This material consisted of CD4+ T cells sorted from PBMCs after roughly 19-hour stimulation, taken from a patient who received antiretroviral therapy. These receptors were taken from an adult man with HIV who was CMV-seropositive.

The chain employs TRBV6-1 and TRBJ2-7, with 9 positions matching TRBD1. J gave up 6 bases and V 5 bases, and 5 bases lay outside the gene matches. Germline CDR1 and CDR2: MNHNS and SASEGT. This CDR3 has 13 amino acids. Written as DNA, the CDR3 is TGTGCCAGCAGTTTGGGGACAGGGTCCGAGCAGTACTTC. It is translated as CASSLGTGSEQYF.

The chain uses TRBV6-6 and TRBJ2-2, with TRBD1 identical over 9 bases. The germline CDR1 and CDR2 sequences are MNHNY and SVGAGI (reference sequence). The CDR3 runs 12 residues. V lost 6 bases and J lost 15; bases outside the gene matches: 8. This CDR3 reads CASSVGQGRMFF. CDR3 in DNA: TGTGCCAGCAGCGTGGGACAGGGAAGGATGTTTTTT.

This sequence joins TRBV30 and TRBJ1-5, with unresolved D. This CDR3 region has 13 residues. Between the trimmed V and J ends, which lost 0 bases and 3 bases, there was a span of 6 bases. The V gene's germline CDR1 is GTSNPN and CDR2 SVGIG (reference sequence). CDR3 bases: TGTGCCTGGAGTGTTGGGGACAATCAGCCCCAGCATTTT. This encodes CAWSVGDNQPQHF.

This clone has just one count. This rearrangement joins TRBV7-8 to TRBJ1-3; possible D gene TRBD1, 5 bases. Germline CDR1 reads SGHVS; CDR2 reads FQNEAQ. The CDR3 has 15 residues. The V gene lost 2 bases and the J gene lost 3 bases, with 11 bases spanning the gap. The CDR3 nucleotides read TGTGCCAGCAGCTTATCTTCCGGGGGTGGAAACACCATATATTTT. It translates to CASSLSSGGGNTIYF.

CDR3 region: CASSPPGTGNTEAFF. In DNA form, the CDR3 reads TGTGCCAGCTCACCTCCCGGGACAGGAAACACTGAAGCTTTCTTT. The chain is built from TRBV18 and TRBJ1-1, with TRBD1 matching over 8 bases. This CDR3 is built from 15 residues. Germline V CDR1 and CDR2: KGHSH, LQKENI. The V segment lost 3 bases and the J segment 2 bases; nucleotides outside the gene matches: 5.

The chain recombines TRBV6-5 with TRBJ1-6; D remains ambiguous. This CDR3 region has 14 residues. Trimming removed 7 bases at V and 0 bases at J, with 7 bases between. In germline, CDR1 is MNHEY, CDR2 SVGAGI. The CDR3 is CASTDISYNSPLHF. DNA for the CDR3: TGTGCCAGCACCGATATCTCCTATAATTCACCCCTCCACTTT.

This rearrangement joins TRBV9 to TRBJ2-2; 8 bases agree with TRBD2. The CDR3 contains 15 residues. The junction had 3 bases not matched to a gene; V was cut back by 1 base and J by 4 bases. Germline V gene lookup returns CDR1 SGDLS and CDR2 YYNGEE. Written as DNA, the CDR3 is TGTGCCAGCAGCGTACGGGAGGGGAGCACCGGGGAGCTGTTTTTT. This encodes CASSVREGSTGELFF.

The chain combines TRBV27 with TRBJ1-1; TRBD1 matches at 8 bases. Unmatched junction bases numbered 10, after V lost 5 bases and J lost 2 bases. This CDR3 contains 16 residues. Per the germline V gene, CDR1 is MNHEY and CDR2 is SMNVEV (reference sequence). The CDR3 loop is CASSQRVGQGNTEAFF. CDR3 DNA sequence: TGTGCCAGCAGTCAACGGGTTGGACAGGGAAACACTGAAGCTTTCTTT.

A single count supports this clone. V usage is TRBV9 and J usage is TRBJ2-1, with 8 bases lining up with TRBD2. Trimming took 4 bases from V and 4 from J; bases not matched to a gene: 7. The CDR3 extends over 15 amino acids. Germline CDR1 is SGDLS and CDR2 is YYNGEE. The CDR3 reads CASSPALAEYNEQFF. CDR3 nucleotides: TGTGCCAGCAGCCCCGCACTAGCGGAATACAATGAGCAGTTCTTC. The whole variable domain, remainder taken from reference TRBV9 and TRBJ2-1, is DSGVTQTPKHLITATGQRVTLRCSPRSGDLSVYWYQQSLDQGLQFLIQYYNGEERAKGNILERFSAQQFPDLHSELNLSSLELGDSALYFCASSPALAEYNEQFFGPGTRLTVL.

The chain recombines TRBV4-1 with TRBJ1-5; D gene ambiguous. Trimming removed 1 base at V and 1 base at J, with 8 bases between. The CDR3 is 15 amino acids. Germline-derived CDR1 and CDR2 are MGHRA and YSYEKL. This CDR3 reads CASSQAGKSNQPQHF. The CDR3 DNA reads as TGCGCCAGCAGCCAAGCGGGGAAAAGCAATCAGCCCCAGCATTTT.

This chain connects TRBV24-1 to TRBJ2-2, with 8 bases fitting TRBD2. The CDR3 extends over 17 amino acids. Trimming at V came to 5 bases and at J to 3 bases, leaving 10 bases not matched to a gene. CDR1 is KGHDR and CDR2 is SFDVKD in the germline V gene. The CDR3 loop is CATSGGSGGADTGELFF. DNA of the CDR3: TGTGCCACCAGTGGGGGAAGCGGGGGAGCGGACACCGGGGAGCTGTTTTTT.

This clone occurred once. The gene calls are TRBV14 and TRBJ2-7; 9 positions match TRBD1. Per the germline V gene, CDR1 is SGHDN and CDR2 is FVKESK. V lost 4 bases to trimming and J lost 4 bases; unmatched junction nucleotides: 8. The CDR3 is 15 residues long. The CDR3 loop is CASSPYRDRDYEQYF. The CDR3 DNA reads TGTGCCAGCAGCCCTTACCGGGACAGGGATTACGAGCAGTACTTC. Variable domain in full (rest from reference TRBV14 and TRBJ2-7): EAGVTQFPSHSVIEKGQTVTLRCDPISGHDNLYWYRRVMGKEIKFLLHFVKESKQDESGMPNNRFLAERTGGTYSTLKVQPAELEDSGVYFCASSPYRDRDYEQYFGPGTRLTVT.

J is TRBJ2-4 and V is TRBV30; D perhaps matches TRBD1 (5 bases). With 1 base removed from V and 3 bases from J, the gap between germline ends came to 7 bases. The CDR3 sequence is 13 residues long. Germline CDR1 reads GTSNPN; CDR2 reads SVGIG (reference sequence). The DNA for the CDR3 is TGTGCCTGGAGTGGCCAGGGCAAAAACATTCAGTACTTC. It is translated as CAWSGQGKNIQYF. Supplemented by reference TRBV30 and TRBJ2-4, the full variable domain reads SQTIHQWPATLVQPVGSPLSLECTVEGTSNPNLYWYRQAAGRGLQLLFYSVGIGQISSEVPQNLSASRPQDRQFILSSKKLLLSDSGFYLCAWSGQGKNIQYFGAGTRLSVL.

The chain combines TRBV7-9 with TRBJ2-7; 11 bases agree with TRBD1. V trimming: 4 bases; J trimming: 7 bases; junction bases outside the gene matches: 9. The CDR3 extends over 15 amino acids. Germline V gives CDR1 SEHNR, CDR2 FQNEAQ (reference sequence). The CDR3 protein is CASSYGQGAPGEQYF. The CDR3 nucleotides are TGTGCCAGCAGCTATGGACAGGGGGCACCAGGTGAGCAGTACTTC.

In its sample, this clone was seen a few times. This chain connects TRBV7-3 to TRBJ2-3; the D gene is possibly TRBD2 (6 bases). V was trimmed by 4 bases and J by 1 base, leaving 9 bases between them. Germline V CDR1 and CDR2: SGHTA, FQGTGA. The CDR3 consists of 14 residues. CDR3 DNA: TGTGCCAGCAGCTCGGGACTTCGCACAGATACGCAGTATTTT. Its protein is CASSSGLRTDTQYF.

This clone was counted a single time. This CDR3 reads CASSQDMAPPNTEAFF. Here the CDR3 DNA reads TGTGCCAGCAGCCAAGATATGGCGCCACCAAACACTGAAGCTTTCTTT. The V gene is TRBV3-1 (or the pseudogene TRBV3-2), the J gene TRBJ1-1, with D unclear. Germline V CDR1 and CDR2: LGHDT, YNNKEL (reference sequence). This CDR3 has 16 amino acids. V gave up 0 bases and J gave up 2 bases, with 13 bases separating them.

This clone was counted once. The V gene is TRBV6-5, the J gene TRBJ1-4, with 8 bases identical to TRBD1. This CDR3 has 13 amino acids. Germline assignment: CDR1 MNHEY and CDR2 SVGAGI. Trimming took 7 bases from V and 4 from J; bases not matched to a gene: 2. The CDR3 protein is CASMTGVNEKLFF. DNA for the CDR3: TGTGCCAGCATGACAGGGGTTAATGAAAAACTGTTTTTT.

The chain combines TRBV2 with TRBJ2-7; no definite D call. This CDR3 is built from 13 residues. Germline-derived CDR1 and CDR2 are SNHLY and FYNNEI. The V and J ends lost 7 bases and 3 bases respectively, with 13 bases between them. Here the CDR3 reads CASIRNRNYEQYF. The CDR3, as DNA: TGTGCCAGCATTAGGAACAGAAACTACGAGCAGTACTTC. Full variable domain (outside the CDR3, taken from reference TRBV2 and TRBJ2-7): EPEVTQTPSHQVTQMGQEVILRCVPISNHLYFYWYRQILGQKVEFLVSFYNNEISEKSEIFDDQFSVERPDGSNFTLKIRSTKLEDSAMYFCASIRNRNYEQYFGPGTRLTVT.

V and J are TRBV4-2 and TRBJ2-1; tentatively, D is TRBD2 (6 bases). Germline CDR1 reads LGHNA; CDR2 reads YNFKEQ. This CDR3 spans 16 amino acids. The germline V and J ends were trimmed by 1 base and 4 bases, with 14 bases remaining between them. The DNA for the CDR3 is TGTGCCAGCAGCCAAGGTCCCCGGGAGTCTTACAATGAGCAGTTCTTC. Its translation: CASSQGPRESYNEQFF.

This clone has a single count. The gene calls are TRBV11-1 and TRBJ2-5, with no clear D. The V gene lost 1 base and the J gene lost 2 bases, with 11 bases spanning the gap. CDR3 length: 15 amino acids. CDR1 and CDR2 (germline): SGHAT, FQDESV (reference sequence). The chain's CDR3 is CASSLDTEIQETQYF. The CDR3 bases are TGTGCCAGCAGCTTAGATACAGAAATACAAGAGACCCAGTACTTC.

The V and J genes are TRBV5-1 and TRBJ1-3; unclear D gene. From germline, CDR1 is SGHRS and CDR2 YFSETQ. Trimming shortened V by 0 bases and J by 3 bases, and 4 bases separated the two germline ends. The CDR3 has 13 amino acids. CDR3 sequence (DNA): TGCGCCAGCAGCTTGGACAGTGGAAACACCATATATTTT. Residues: CASSLDSGNTIYF.

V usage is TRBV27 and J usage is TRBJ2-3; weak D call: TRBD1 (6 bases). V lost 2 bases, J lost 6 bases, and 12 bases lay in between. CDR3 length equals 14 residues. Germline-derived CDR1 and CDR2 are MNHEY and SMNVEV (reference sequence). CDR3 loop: CASSLKDRTDTQYF. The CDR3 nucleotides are TGTGCCAGCAGTTTAAAGGACAGAACCGATACGCAGTATTTT.

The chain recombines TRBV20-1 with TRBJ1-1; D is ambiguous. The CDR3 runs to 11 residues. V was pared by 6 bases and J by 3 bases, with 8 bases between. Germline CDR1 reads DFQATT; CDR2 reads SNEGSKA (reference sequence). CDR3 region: CSAIPHTEAFF. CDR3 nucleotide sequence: TGCAGTGCCATCCCCCACACTGAAGCTTTCTTT.

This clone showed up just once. DNA for the CDR3: TGTGCCAGCAGCCAAGGGCCAGGGAGTAATTCACCCCTCCACTTT. Protein sequence: CASSQGPGSNSPLHF. The chain employs TRBV3-1 (or the pseudogene TRBV3-2) and TRBJ1-6; a weak D match, TRBD1 (5 bases). This CDR3 region has 15 residues. In germline, CDR1 is LGHDT, CDR2 YNNKEL (reference sequence). Trimming cost V 1 base and J 6 bases, with 10 bases left between them.

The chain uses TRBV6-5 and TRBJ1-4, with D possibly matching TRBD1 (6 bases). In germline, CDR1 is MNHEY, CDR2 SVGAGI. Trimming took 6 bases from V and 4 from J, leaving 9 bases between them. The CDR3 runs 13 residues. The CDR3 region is CASRRTVNEKLFF. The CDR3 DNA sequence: TGTGCCAGCAGACGGACAGTTAATGAAAAACTGTTTTTT.

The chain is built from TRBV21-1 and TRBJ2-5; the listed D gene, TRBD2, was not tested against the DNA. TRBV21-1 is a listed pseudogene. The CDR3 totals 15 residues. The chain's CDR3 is CASSALKRGQETQYF. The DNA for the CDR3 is TGTGCCAGCAGCGCCCTGAAACGAGGACAAGAGACCCAGTACTTC.